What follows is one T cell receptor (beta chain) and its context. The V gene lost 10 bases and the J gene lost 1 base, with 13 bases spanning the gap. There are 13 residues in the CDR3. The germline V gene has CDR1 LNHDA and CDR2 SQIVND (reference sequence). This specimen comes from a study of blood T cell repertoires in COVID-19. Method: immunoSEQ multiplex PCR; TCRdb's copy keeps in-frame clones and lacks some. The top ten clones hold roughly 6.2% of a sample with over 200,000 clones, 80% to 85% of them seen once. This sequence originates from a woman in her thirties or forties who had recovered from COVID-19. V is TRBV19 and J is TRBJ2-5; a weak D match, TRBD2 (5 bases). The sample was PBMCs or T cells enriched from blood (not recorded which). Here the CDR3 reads CATQGLVQETQYF. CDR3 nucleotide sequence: TGTGCCACCCAAGGACTGGTCCAAGAGACCCAGTACTTC.